Listed here are 21 T cell receptor beta chains from one sample, sequenced in a study of control samples from healthy donors and cancer patients. This table comes from immunoSEQ multiplex PCR, and its TCRdb copy is limited to in-frame clones, with some not included. This sample has 170,000 or so clones, with approximately 96% found just once. The material sequenced was blood. These receptor sequences come from a woman aged 40 to 50 in good health.

The CDR3 loop is CASSLGLGTNEKLFF. As DNA, the CDR3 is TGTGCCAGCAGCTTAGGGTTGGGGACTAATGAAAAACTGTTTTTT. The V gene is TRBV7-2, the J gene TRBJ1-4; D ambiguous. Per germline, CDR1 SGHTA and CDR2 FQGNSA. Deletions cut 1 base from V and 2 bases from J, with 8 bases between. This CDR3 contains 15 residues.

V usage is TRBV19 and J usage is TRBJ1-2; the D is unclear. Germline assignment: CDR1 LNHDA and CDR2 SQIVND (reference sequence). The germline V and J ends were trimmed by 8 bases and 2 bases, with 12 bases remaining between them. The CDR3 contains 13 residues. The CDR3 DNA is TGTGCCAGTGAGGCACCACTGAACTATGGCTACACCTTC. It codes for CASEAPLNYGYTF. Full variable domain (missing parts from reference TRBV19 and TRBJ1-2): DGGITQSPKYLFRKEGQNVTLSCEQNLNHDAMYWYRQDPGQGLRLIYYSQIVNDFQKGDIAEGYSVSREKKESFPLTVTSAQKNPTAFYLCASEAPLNYGYTFGSGTRLTVV.

CDR3 nucleotide sequence: TGTGCCATACGGACGGTTCTCTCTGGAAACACCATATATTTT. Encoded protein: CAIRTVLSGNTIYF. The rearrangement links TRBV6-5 to TRBJ1-3; D not resolved. This CDR3 spans 14 amino acids. V lost 10 bases and J lost 0, with 13 bases in between. Germline-derived CDR1 and CDR2 are MNHEY and SVGAGI.

This clone was counted once. The V gene is TRBV7-9, the J gene TRBJ1-1, with 9 bases lining up with TRBD1. Germline loops: CDR1 SEHNR, CDR2 FQNEAQ (reference sequence). This CDR3 is built from 17 residues. The V and J ends lost 4 bases and 1 base, in that order; junction bases with no gene match: 10. CDR3 sequence: CASSSPNRGPKNTEAFF. CDR3 in DNA: TGTGCCAGCAGCTCCCCAAACAGGGGGCCTAAGAACACTGAAGCTTTCTTT.

This CDR3 reads CASSPQGNTYGYTF. CDR3 nucleotides: TGTGCCAGCTCACCCCAAGGGAACACCTATGGCTACACCTTC. The genes are TRBV18 and TRBJ1-2; unclear D gene. This CDR3 has 14 residues. The V gene lost 3 bases and the J gene lost 4 bases, with 12 bases spanning the gap. The germline V gene encodes CDR1 KGHSH and CDR2 LQKENI.

The chain uses TRBV29-1 and TRBJ2-3, with 11 bases lining up with TRBD1. The germline gives CDR1 SQVTM, CDR2 ANQGSEA. V was pared by 3 bases and J by 3 bases, with 5 bases of the junction left unmatched. The CDR3 covers 15 residues. The CDR3 bases are TGCAGCGTTGAGGGGGGACAGGGGGTGACAGATACGCAGTATTTT. It encodes CSVEGGQGVTDTQYF.

The chain carries TRBV4-2 and TRBJ1-3; the D is unclear. Trimming removed 0 bases from V and 0 bases from J, with 18 bases in between. This CDR3 is built from 19 residues. Germline CDR1 LGHNA, CDR2 YNFKEQ. CDR3 region: CASSQEGRPRGSSGNTIYF. CDR3 DNA sequence: TGTGCCAGCAGCCAAGAGGGCCGACCGCGCGGGAGCTCTGGAAACACCATATATTTT.

This clone was observed once. V usage is TRBV5-6 and J usage is TRBJ1-6, with TRBD1 matching over 7 bases. CDR3 size: 14 residues. CDR1 and CDR2 from the germline V gene are SGHDT and YYEEEE. V dropped 6 bases and J dropped 2; count of bases not matched to a gene: 2. CDR3 region: CASTGTAYNSPLHF. CDR3 sequence (DNA): TGTGCCAGCACCGGGACAGCCTATAATTCACCCCTCCACTTT.

The rearrangement links TRBV2 to TRBJ2-3; TRBD2 matches 9 bases. V shed 9 bases, J shed 3 bases, and the junction held 10 bases outside the gene matches. This CDR3 region has 15 residues. Per germline, CDR1 SNHLY and CDR2 FYNNEI. CDR3 DNA sequence: TGTGCCAGTAATTCACTAGCGGGTGGGACAGATACGCAGTATTTT. Translating it yields CASNSLAGGTDTQYF.

CDR3 region: CAISPTALNTEAFF. The CDR3 DNA reads TGTGCCATCAGTCCGACGGCGTTGAACACTGAAGCTTTCTTT. J is TRBJ1-1 and V is TRBV10-3; no reliable D call. Germline V gene lookup returns CDR1 ENHRY and CDR2 SYGVKD. Trimming shortened V by 5 bases and J by 0 bases, and 10 bases separated the two germline ends. The CDR3 has 14 amino acids.

This chain joins TRBV5-6 and TRBJ2-2, with D uncertain. V was pared by 0 bases and J by 0 bases, with 9 bases between. The germline V gene encodes CDR1 SGHDT and CDR2 YYEEEE. The CDR3 loop spans 16 amino acids. DNA of the CDR3: TGTGCCAGCAGCTTGGAGATAACTTCGAACACCGGGGAGCTGTTTTTT. It is translated as CASSLEITSNTGELFF.

This chain connects TRBV28 to TRBJ1-5; a possible D gene is TRBD1 (5 bases). Trimming pared 6 bases from V and 1 base from J, leaving 19 bases between. Germline V CDR1 and CDR2: MDHEN, SYDVKM. The CDR3 spans 17 residues. The CDR3 DNA reads TGTGCCAGCAGATACAGGAGGTCAGGTAGGAGCAATCAGCCCCAGCATTTT. Translated, it gives CASRYRRSGRSNQPQHF.

This chain connects TRBV7-7 to TRBJ2-6; 10 nucleotides agree with TRBD1. The CDR3 consists of 17 residues. J lost 0 bases, V lost 1 base, and 0 bases had no gene match. From germline, CDR1 is SSHAT and CDR2 FNYEAQ (reference sequence). The CDR3 DNA reads as TGTGCCAGCAGCTTAGGGACAGGGGGCTCTGGGGCCAACGTCCTGACTTTC. Amino acid sequence: CASSLGTGGSGANVLTF. Filled out from reference TRBV7-7 and TRBJ2-6, the complete variable domain reads GAGVSQSPRYKVTKRGQDVTLRCDPISSHATLYWYQQALGQGPEFLTYFNYEAQPDKSGLPSDRFSAERPEGSISTLTIQRTEQRDSAMYRCASSLGTGGSGANVLTFGAGSRLTVL.

The chain carries TRBV27 and TRBJ1-1, with 7 bases identical to TRBD1. CDR1 and CDR2 (germline): MNHEY, SMNVEV (reference sequence). The V and J ends lost 5 bases and 10 bases, in that order; junction bases with no gene match: 4. The CDR3 runs 11 residues. The chain's CDR3 is CASSASGGAFF. In DNA form, the CDR3 reads TGTGCCAGCAGTGCCTCAGGGGGAGCTTTCTTT.

The chain is built from TRBV11-2 and TRBJ2-5; 9 positions agree with TRBD2. CDR1 is SGHAT and CDR2 is FQNNGV in the germline V gene. The junction had 10 bases not matched to a gene; V was cut back by 6 bases and J by 5 bases. The CDR3 runs 15 residues. The CDR3 DNA is TGTGCCAGCAGACCCGGGACTAGCTGGGGGGAGACCCAGTACTTC. Translating gives CASRPGTSWGETQYF.

The CDR3 region has the DNA TGTGCCAGCAGCTTAAGGCCAGCCGTTTCAACTAATGAAAAACTGTTTTTT. Its protein product is CASSLRPAVSTNEKLFF. The J gene is TRBJ1-4, the V gene TRBV7-2, with D uncertain. V was trimmed by 2 bases and J by 0 bases, leaving 13 bases between them. CDR1 and CDR2 from the germline V gene are SGHTA and FQGNSA. This CDR3 region has 17 residues.

The chain has TRBV3-1 (or the pseudogene TRBV3-2) and TRBJ2-1; the D gene could be TRBD1 or TRBD2 (5 bases each). Germline loops: CDR1 LGHDT, CDR2 YNNKEL (reference sequence). The CDR3 spans 13 residues. The V and J ends lost 8 bases and 5 bases respectively, with 13 bases between them. The CDR3 coding sequence is TGTGCCAGCCGACGAGGGACCAACAATGAGCAGTTCTTC. Translation gives CASRRGTNNEQFF.

This chain uses TRBV19 with TRBJ2-7; D perhaps matches TRBD1 (5 bases). V gave up 6 bases and J gave up 0 bases, with 12 bases separating them. Germline values: CDR1 LNHDA, CDR2 SQIVND (reference sequence). The CDR3 length is 14 residues. The CDR3 DNA sequence: TGTGCCAGTAGAAAGACAGAGAGCTCCTACGAGCAGTACTTC. Its translation: CASRKTESSYEQYF.

This rearrangement joins TRBV25-1 to TRBJ2-3; tentative D call: TRBD2 (6 bases). Germline V gene data show CDR1 as MGHDK and CDR2 as SYGVNS. V dropped 0 bases and J dropped 5 bases, with 12 bases sitting between them. The CDR3 has 15 residues. Here the CDR3 reads CASSEYGGNIDTQYF. The CDR3 region has the DNA TGTGCCAGCAGTGAATACGGCGGGAATATAGATACGCAGTATTTT.

The chain couples TRBV4-3 to TRBJ2-7, with a possible D match to TRBD2 (5 bases). With 1 base removed from V and 5 bases from J, the gap between germline ends came to 15 bases. The V gene's germline CDR1 is LGHNA and CDR2 YSLEER. This CDR3 is 15 amino acids long. In DNA form, the CDR3 reads TGCGCCAGCAGCCAAGGGACGCCGGCCGGGGACGAGCAGTACTTC. Amino acid sequence: CASSQGTPAGDEQYF.

The chain recombines TRBV11-2 with TRBJ1-1; D is possibly TRBD1 (5 bases). V gave up 5 bases and J gave up 1 base, with 14 bases separating them. The germline V gene has CDR1 SGHAT and CDR2 FQNNGV. CDR3 length: 15 residues. The CDR3 DNA is TGTGCCAGCAGCCCCGGAGGGACCCGGAACACTGAAGCTTTCTTT. The encoded protein is CASSPGGTRNTEAFF. Combining the CDR3 with reference TRBV11-2 and TRBJ1-1 gives the whole variable domain EAGVAQSPRYKIIEKRQSVAFWCNPISGHATLYWYQQILGQGPKLLIQFQNNGVVDDSQLPKDRFSAERLKGVDSTLKIQPAKLEDSAVYLCASSPGGTRNTEAFFGQGTRLTVV.